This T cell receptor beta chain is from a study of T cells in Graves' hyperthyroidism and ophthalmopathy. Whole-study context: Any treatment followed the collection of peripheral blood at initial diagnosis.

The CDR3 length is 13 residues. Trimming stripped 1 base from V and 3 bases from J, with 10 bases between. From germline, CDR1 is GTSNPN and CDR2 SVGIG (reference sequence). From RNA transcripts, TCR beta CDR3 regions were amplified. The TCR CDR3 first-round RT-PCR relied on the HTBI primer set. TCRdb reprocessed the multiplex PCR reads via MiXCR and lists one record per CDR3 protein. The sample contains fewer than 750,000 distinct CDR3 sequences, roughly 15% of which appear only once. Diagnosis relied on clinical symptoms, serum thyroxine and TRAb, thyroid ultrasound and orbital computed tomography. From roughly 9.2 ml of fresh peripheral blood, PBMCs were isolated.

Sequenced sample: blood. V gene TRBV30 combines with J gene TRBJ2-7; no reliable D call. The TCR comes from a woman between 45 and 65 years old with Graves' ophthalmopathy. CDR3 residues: CAWSEVRVYEQYF. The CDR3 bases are TGTGCCTGGAGTGAGGTTAGGGTCTACGAGCAGTACTTC.